Listed below are T cell receptor beta chains from one sample, sequenced in a study of sequential checkpoint blockade in melanoma. Sequencing used immunoSEQ multiplex PCR; TCRdb keeps in-frame clones, though not all of them. In the table there are some 14,000 clones, 65% to 85% of which are singletons. The specimen comprised CD8+ T cells sorted from blood (inferred from file names), sampled from a patient given nivolumab and ipilimumab in sequence. The receptors here all came from a human patient with melanoma. Some clones in this sample may be carry-over from other donors' samples. Both conserved end residues are part of each CDR3. Fields, in order: CDR3 length, D gene, V gene, J gene, clone size, CDR3 protein, CDR3 DNA. A D gene is named only where the DNA matches it firmly. Expanded clones get a size class; other rows say once, few or many, or leave the size out.

16	TRBD1	TRBV4-1	TRBJ1-2	.	CASSQTPGQVISGYTF	TGCGCCAGCAGCCAAACGCCGGGACAGGTGATATCTGGCTACACCTTC
12	.	TRBV6-1	TRBJ1-1	.	CASQPVRAEAFF	TGTGCCAGCCAACCTGTGAGAGCTGAAGCTTTCTTT
17	TRBD1	TRBV4-3	TRBJ2-7	.	CASSRAQGTASSYEQYF	TGCGCCAGCAGTAGAGCTCAGGGGACAGCGAGCTCCTACGAGCAGTACTTC
19	TRBD2	TRBV7-6	TRBJ2-3	.	CASSLEAGTSGGPTDTQYF	TGTGCCAGCAGCTTAGAAGCCGGGACTAGCGGGGGCCCCACAGATACGCAGTATTTT
12	TRBD1	TRBV29-1	TRBJ2-7	.	CSVEDRAYEQYF	TGCAGCGTGGAGGACAGGGCCTACGAGCAGTACTTC
15	.	TRBV19	TRBJ1-5	.	CASSKGLQGNQPQHF	TGTGCCAGTAGTAAGGGTTTACAGGGCAATCAGCCCCAGCATTTT
15	TRBD2	TRBV2	TRBJ2-7	once	CASSGPGGGAYEQYF	TGTGCCAGCAGTGGGCCGGGCGGGGGGGCGTACGAGCAGTACTTC
15	TRBD1	TRBV13	TRBJ2-7	.	CASSDTGEGDYEQYF	TGTGCCAGCAGCGACACAGGGGAAGGAGACTACGAGCAGTACTTC
17	.	TRBV7-9	TRBJ2-7	.	CASSLETWSQGRREQYF	TGTGCCAGCAGCTTAGAAACCTGGAGTCAGGGTAGGCGGGAGCAGTACTTC
14	.	TRBV9	TRBJ1-5	.	CASSVGGGSQPQHF	TGTGCCAGCAGCGTCGGCGGCGGATCCCAGCCCCAGCATTTT
15	.	TRBV7-6	TRBJ2-7	.	CASSPSAGSSYEQYF	TGTGCCAGCAGCCCATCGGCGGGGAGCTCCTACGAGCAGTACTTC
14	TRBD2	TRBV2	TRBJ2-3	.	CASSLSGGGDTQYF	TGTGCCAGCAGTCTTAGCGGGGGAGGCGATACGCAGTATTTT
14	.	TRBV7-3	TRBJ2-7	.	CASSLGGRNYEQYF	TGTGCCAGCAGCTTAGGCGGCCGAAACTACGAGCAGTACTTC
13	TRBD2	TRBV7-2	TRBJ2-5	once	CASSLTGGETQYF	TGTGCCAGCAGCCTTACCGGGGGGGAGACCCAGTACTTC
15	TRBD1	TRBV18	TRBJ1-4	once	CASSPRTGDPEKLFF	TGTGCCAGCTCACCCAGGACAGGGGATCCTGAAAAACTGTTTTTT
16	.	TRBV4-3	TRBJ2-7	few	CASSSPATGLVYEQYF	TGCGCCAGCAGCTCGCCAGCCACAGGGCTAGTTTACGAGCAGTACTTC
22	TRBD1	TRBV12-5	TRBJ1-3	.	CASGLQQGQEPTRLSSGNTIYF	TGTGCTAGTGGTTTGCAACAAGGACAGGAACCGACCCGACTAAGCTCTGGAAACACCATATATTTT
19	TRBD1	TRBV7-2	TRBJ1-3	.	CASSFFLRRQGSSGNTIYF	TGTGCCAGCAGCTTTTTTTTGCGACGACAGGGTTCTTCTGGAAACACCATATATTTT
15	TRBD1	TRBV7-9	TRBJ2-3	few	CASSVRDRVFNTQYF	TGTGCCAGCAGCGTCCGGGACAGGGTGTTTAATACGCAGTATTTT
14	TRBD1	TRBV9	TRBJ2-7	.	CASSVGQAPYEQYF	TGTGCCAGCAGCGTGGGACAGGCGCCCTACGAGCAGTACTTC
12	.	TRBV13	TRBJ2-3	.	CASSLQTDTQYF	TGTGCCAGCAGCTTACAAACAGATACGCAGTATTTT
17	TRBD1	TRBV9	TRBJ2-7	.	CASSASSGQGSSYEQYF	TGTGCCAGCAGTGCCTCATCTGGACAGGGAAGCTCCTACGAGCAGTACTTC
14	.	TRBV6-1	TRBJ2-1	.	CASTSTGTYNEQFF	TGTGCCAGCACGTCGACAGGAACCTACAATGAGCAGTTCTTC
17	.	TRBV13	TRBJ1-1	few	CASSPGTRGPQNTEAFF	TGTGCCAGCAGCCCCGGGACACGGGGCCCGCAAAACACTGAAGCTTTCTTT
15	TRBD1	TRBV6-6	TRBJ2-7	.	CASSFSPTGVNEQYF	TGTGCCAGCAGTTTTTCTCCGACAGGGGTTAACGAGCAGTACTTC
14	.	TRBV4-3	TRBJ2-7	few	CASSQDLRGYEQYF	TGCGCCAGCAGCCAAGATCTACGGGGCTACGAGCAGTACTTC
15	TRBD1	TRBV19	TRBJ2-2	.	CASSLNRGRAGELFF	TGTGCCAGTAGTTTAAACAGGGGGCGCGCCGGGGAGCTGTTTTTT
15	TRBD1	TRBV28	TRBJ2-4	.	CASSGRGLVKNIQYF	TGTGCCAGCAGTGGCAGGGGGTTAGTCAAAAACATTCAGTACTTC
14	TRBD1	TRBV6-4	TRBJ2-3	.	CASSQGQGADTQYF	TGTGCCAGCAGCCAAGGACAGGGGGCAGATACGCAGTATTTT
18	TRBD1	TRBV5-1	TRBJ2-1	.	CASSSSPWGTGGYNEQFF	TGCGCCAGCAGCTCCTCCCCCTGGGGGACAGGGGGATACAATGAGCAGTTCTTC
16	TRBD1	TRBV5-8	TRBJ1-2	once	CASSLEGQGGSYGYTF	TGTGCCAGCAGCTTGGAGGGACAGGGAGGGAGCTATGGCTACACCTTC
14	.	TRBV7-6	TRBJ1-2	few	CASSLGNSPYGYTF	TGTGCCAGCAGCTTAGGAAACAGCCCATATGGCTACACCTTC
12	.	TRBV7-9	TRBJ1-2	.	CASSLEPGVMVF	TGTGCCAGCAGCTTAGAGCCGGGGGTGATGGTCTTC
15	TRBD1	TRBV7-2	TRBJ1-2	once	CASSSYRGQGYGYTF	TGTGCCAGCAGCTCGTACAGGGGACAAGGCTATGGCTACACCTTC
14	TRBD2	TRBV29-1	TRBJ2-1	.	CSVEIRGGLHEQFF	TGCAGCGTTGAAATCCGGGGGGGACTACATGAGCAGTTCTTC
14	.	TRBV19	TRBJ2-7	.	CASKNTGSSYEQYF	TGTGCCAGTAAAAACACGGGGAGCTCCTACGAGCAGTACTTC
12	.	TRBV4-1	TRBJ1-6	once	CASKGANSPLHF	TGCGCCAGCAAAGGGGCGAATTCACCCCTCCACTTT
13	.	TRBV7-6	TRBJ2-7	.	CASSTGPSYEQYF	TGTGCCAGCAGTACAGGACCCTCCTACGAGCAGTACTTC
15	TRBD2	TRBV6-1	TRBJ2-5	.	CASSPTSGGQETQYF	TGTGCCAGCAGCCCGACTAGCGGGGGCCAAGAGACCCAGTACTTC
15	.	TRBV30	TRBJ2-3	.	CASAAMGLGTDTQYF	TGTGCCTCCGCAGCCATGGGGCTAGGCACAGATACGCAGTATTTT
15	.	TRBV4-2	TRBJ2-2	.	CASSQERANTGELFF	TGTGCCAGCAGCCAAGAGCGGGCGAACACCGGGGAGCTGTTTTTT
13	.	TRBV7-7	TRBJ2-5	.	CASSLVSWTREYF	TGTGCCAGCAGCTTAGTTTCTTGGACACGGGAGTACTTC
15	.	TRBV11-2	TRBJ2-3	.	CASSFLGPSTDTQYF	TGTGCCAGCAGCTTTCTGGGGCCGAGCACAGATACGCAGTATTTT
16	.	TRBV6-6	TRBJ2-5	.	CASSYFGTPGVETQYF	TGTGCCAGCAGTTACTTCGGGACTCCCGGGGTGGAGACCCAGTACTTC
17	.	TRBV10-3	TRBJ2-2	.	CAISEWGLEVPAGELFF	TGTGCCATCAGTGAGTGGGGCCTCGAGGTACCCGCCGGGGAGCTGTTTTTT
12	.	TRBV7-2	TRBJ1-1	.	CASRFLRGEAFF	TGTGCCAGCAGATTCTTGCGGGGCGAAGCTTTCTTT
12	.	TRBV7-8	TRBJ1-1	.	CASSFSGNRAFF	TGTGCCAGCAGCTTTTCGGGAAATCGGGCTTTCTTT
12	.	TRBV10-2	TRBJ2-7	.	CASLGPTYEQYF	TGCGCCAGCCTTGGGCCAACCTACGAGCAGTACTTC
15	TRBD1	TRBV11-2	TRBJ2-7	.	CASSAGRQGGYEQYF	TGTGCCAGCAGCGCCGGAAGACAGGGGGGGTACGAGCAGTACTTC
16	TRBD2	TRBV7-9	TRBJ2-1	.	CASSPLAGGNYNEQFF	TGTGCCAGCAGCCCGCTAGCGGGGGGAAATTACAATGAGCAGTTCTTC
19	.	TRBV7-9	TRBJ1-6	.	CASSPGKAAVLLYNSPLHF	TGTGCCAGCAGTCCTGGAAAAGCCGCGGTCCTTCTCTATAATTCACCCCTCCACTTT
14	.	TRBV4-3	TRBJ2-7	.	CASSQWAGPYEQYF	TGCGCCAGCAGCCAATGGGCAGGGCCCTACGAGCAGTACTTC